This TCR beta chain was captured by sequencing in a study of somatic mutations in cytotoxic T cells in rheumatoid arthritis. Turning to the study itself: Several of the V beta antibody-stained T-cell populations were flow-sorted at nearly 100% purity; V beta1+ cells were among them and were sequenced for TCRB.

Sequenced by immunoSEQ multiplex PCR; TCRdb stores in-frame clones only, minus some. The data show about 20,000 clones, roughly 80% seen once. This clonotype was obtained from an adult with rheumatoid arthritis. The sample taken for sequencing was CD8+ T cells sorted from blood.

Here the CDR3 reads CSVVAGFSGNTIYF. The CDR3 region has the DNA TGCAGCGTGGTTGCTGGATTCTCTGGAAACACCATATATTTT. The rearrangement uses TRBV29-1 and TRBJ1-3; D unclear. Trimming took off 6 bases at V and 0 bases at J, with 12 bases between the two ends. This CDR3 region has 14 residues. Germline CDR1 SQVTM, CDR2 ANQGSEA. The full variable domain, rest sourced from reference TRBV29-1 and TRBJ1-3, is SAVISQKPSRDICQRGTSLTIQCQVDSQVTMMFWYRQQPGQSLTLIATANQGSEATYESGFVIDKFPISRPNLTFSTLTVSNMSPEDSSIYLCSVVAGFSGNTIYFGEGSWLTVV.